The 15 T cell receptor beta chains reported below all come from one sample, sequenced in a study of preoperative IRX-2 immunotherapy in early breast cancer (dated by TCRdb to between 2019 and 2020). The treatment or condition label corresponds to: preoperative locoregional IRX-2 cytokine immunotherapy. Library prep was done by the immunoSEQ multiplex PCR assay. TCRdb limited this immuneACCESS table to in-frame rearrangements with V and J called. A share of clones is missing; checked studies link under half to unresolved V genes, and the rest is unexplained. For this sample the table gives 25,000 to 30,000 clones, of which about four fifths were detected only once. Around 2.9% of the sample is taken by the ten largest. The biological material was taken from a patient treated with IRX-2 immunotherapy. These receptors originate from a human donor with breast cancer.

The chain uses TRBV6-8 and TRBJ2-1; 12 bases map to TRBD2. Germline trimming cut 10 bases from V and 10 bases from J; bases unmatched to any gene: 11. This CDR3 is built from 14 residues. The germline V gene encodes CDR1 MNHGY and CDR2 SAAAGT. CDR3 region: CAIRAGLAGHEQFF. The CDR3 DNA follows: TGTGCCATCAGAGCGGGACTAGCGGGCCACGAGCAGTTCTTC.

The chain couples TRBV19 to TRBJ2-3, with D perhaps TRBD1 or TRBD2 (5 bases each). CDR1 and CDR2 from the germline V gene are LNHDA and SQIVND (reference sequence). Deletions cut 4 bases from V and 0 bases from J, with 11 bases between. The CDR3 is 15 residues long. This CDR3 reads CASSRGRGSTDTQYF. For the CDR3, the DNA is TGTGCCAGTAGTAGGGGCCGGGGAAGCACAGATACGCAGTATTTT.

This chain connects TRBV6-7 to TRBJ2-7, with 7 nucleotides matching TRBD1. TRBV6-7 is placed among ORFs of uncertain function. The CDR3 has 17 residues. Trimming at V came to 7 bases and at J to 7 bases, leaving 22 bases not matched to a gene. This CDR3 is CASTFNLTGIEAWEQYF. The CDR3 DNA is TGTGCCAGCACCTTCAACTTGACAGGGATTGAGGCGTGGGAGCAGTACTTC.

The chain employs TRBV6-8 and TRBJ2-1; no clear D. Germline values: CDR1 MNHGY, CDR2 SAAAGT. The CDR3 covers 14 residues. Trimming took off 0 bases at V and 2 bases at J, with 5 bases between the two ends. This chain's CDR3 is CASSYSSPYNEQFF. CDR3 DNA sequence: TGTGCCAGCAGTTACTCGTCTCCCTACAATGAGCAGTTCTTC.

The chain has TRBV11-3 and TRBJ1-2; D unclear. The CDR3 is 14 amino acids. V lost 3 bases to trimming and J lost 4 bases, with 12 bases between them. CDR1 and CDR2 from the germline V gene are SGHNT and YENEEA. Here the CDR3 reads CASSLSAAVYGYTF. For the CDR3, the DNA is TGTGCCAGCAGCTTGTCGGCGGCCGTCTATGGCTACACCTTC.

In this sample, this clone turned up once. The rearrangement joins TRBV5-1 to TRBJ1-1, with D perhaps matching TRBD1 (5 bases). Trimming stripped 2 bases from V and 0 bases from J, with 11 bases between. Germline V CDR1 and CDR2: SGHRS, YFSETQ. This CDR3 contains 15 residues. In nucleotides, the CDR3 is TGCGCCAGCAGCTTTAAAGGGGACTTGAACACTGAAGCTTTCTTT. Amino acid sequence: CASSFKGDLNTEAFF. Combining the CDR3 with reference TRBV5-1 and TRBJ1-1 gives the whole variable domain KAGVTQTPRYLIKTRGQQVTLSCSPISGHRSVSWYQQTPGQGLQFLFEYFSETQRNKGNFPGRFSGRQFSNSRSEMNVSTLELGDSALYLCASSFKGDLNTEAFFGQGTRLTVV.

The rearrangement links TRBV22-1 to TRBJ2-2; the listed D gene, TRBD1, was not tested against the DNA. TRBV22-1 represents a pseudogene. The CDR3 is 16 residues long. CDR3 residues: CASSALLGQNTGELFF. In nucleotides, the CDR3 is TGTGCCAGCAGTGCGCTATTGGGACAGAACACCGGGGAGCTGTTTTTT.

The genes are TRBV7-8 and TRBJ1-2; unclear D gene. The V gene lost 4 bases and the J gene lost 11 bases, with 17 bases spanning the gap. In germline, CDR1 is SGHVS, CDR2 FQNEAQ. This CDR3 region has 13 residues. CDR3 protein: CASSWSTPSGYTF. The CDR3 region has the DNA TGTGCCAGCAGCTGGTCGACCCCGAGTGGTTACACCTTC. Using reference TRBV7-8 and TRBJ1-2 for the parts outside the CDR3, the full variable domain is GAGVSQSPRYKVAKRGQDVALRCDPISGHVSLFWYQQALGQGPEFLTYFQNEAQLDKSGLPSDRFFAERPEGSVSTLKIQRTQQEDSAVYLCASSWSTPSGYTFGSGTRLTVV.

The chain recombines TRBV6-8 with TRBJ1-2; D not resolved. V lost 0 bases and J 4 bases, leaving 15 bases between the germline ends. The germline V gene has CDR1 MNHGY and CDR2 SAAAGT. There are 16 residues in the CDR3. The CDR3: CASSYSNLGQSYGYTF. Here the CDR3 DNA reads TGTGCCAGCAGTTACTCGAATCTCGGGCAGAGCTATGGCTACACCTTC.

V is TRBV7-1 and J is TRBJ2-3; 9 bases map to TRBD2. TRBV7-1 is recorded as an ORF, its role being uncertain. The CDR3 covers 14 residues. V shed 3 bases and J 4 bases; nucleotides not matched to a gene: 2. CDR3 in DNA: TGTGCCAGCAGCTCCCTAGCGGGGTCAGATACGCAGTATTTT. Amino acids: CASSSLAGSDTQYF.

The rearrangement uses TRBV11-3 and TRBJ2-5, with a weak D call TRBD1 (6 bases). This CDR3 region has 14 residues. CDR1 is SGHNT, CDR2 YENEEA, per germline. The V end was cut by 3 bases, the J end by 0 bases, with 8 bases between. For the CDR3, the DNA is TGTGCCAGCAGCTTGTACAGGGACCAAGAGACCCAGTACTTC. Amino acid sequence: CASSLYRDQETQYF.

This clone was counted a single time. The V call is TRBV18, the J call TRBJ1-3, with 8 bases that match TRBD1. CDR1 and CDR2 from the germline V gene are KGHSH and LQKENI. The CDR3 is 14 amino acids. V was clipped by 8 bases and J by 2 bases; unmatched bases: 5. For the CDR3, the DNA is TGTGCCAGCACGCAGGACAGGGCTGGAAACACCATATATTTT. Translating gives CASTQDRAGNTIYF.

The V and J genes are TRBV5-1 and TRBJ1-3; D ambiguous. Trimming shortened V by 0 bases and J by 4 bases, and 8 bases separated the two germline ends. Per germline, CDR1 SGHRS and CDR2 YFSETQ. CDR3 length equals 14 residues. The CDR3 loop is CASSLAGFGNTIYF. The CDR3 nucleotides read TGCGCCAGCAGCTTGGCTGGGTTCGGAAACACCATATATTTT.

The J gene is TRBJ1-4, the V gene TRBV11-3; TRBD1 agrees at 8 bases. Unmatched junction bases numbered 3, after V lost 1 base and J lost 5 bases. Germline-derived CDR1 and CDR2 are SGHNT and YENEEA. The CDR3 runs 15 residues. Here the CDR3 reads CASSLGGTGNEKLFF. The CDR3 bases are TGTGCCAGCAGCTTAGGGGGGACAGGCAATGAAAAACTGTTTTTT. Using reference TRBV11-3 and TRBJ1-4 for the parts outside the CDR3, the full variable domain is EAGVVQSPRYKIIEKKQPVAFWCNPISGHNTLYWYLQNLGQGPELLIRYENEEAVDDSQLPKDRFSAERLKGVDSTLKIQPAELGDSAVYLCASSLGGTGNEKLFFGSGTQLSVL.

The chain combines TRBV2 with TRBJ2-5; 10 bases line up with TRBD1. This CDR3 has 17 amino acids. Trimming removed 6 bases from V and 5 bases from J; junction bases left unmatched: 15. Germline CDR1 reads SNHLY; CDR2 reads FYNNEI. The CDR3 region is CASREGQGKRMRETQYF. Here the CDR3 DNA reads TGTGCCAGCAGAGAGGGACAGGGGAAACGTATGAGGGAGACCCAGTACTTC.